This passage covers 8 T cell receptor beta chains from one sample sequenced in a study of identifying expanded T cells in peripheral blood. Sequencing used immunoSEQ multiplex PCR; TCRdb keeps in-frame clones, though not all of them. The sample has tens of thousands of clones; over 75% are singletons. The sequenced material came from blood. The receptors were gathered from a person between 18 and 70 years old in good health.

The V gene is TRBV2, the J gene TRBJ2-1; D ambiguous. The CDR3 runs to 12 residues. V was trimmed by 3 bases and J by 14 bases, leaving 14 bases between them. CDR1 and CDR2 from the germline V gene are SNHLY and FYNNEI. The CDR3 nucleotides are TGTGCCAGCAGTGAGTTAGTAGTCCGCGAGTTCTTC. Translating gives CASSELVVREFF.

The chain recombines TRBV28 with TRBJ1-5; D possibly corresponds to TRBD1 (5 bases). The V gene's germline CDR1 is MDHEN and CDR2 SYDVKM. V lost 3 bases and J lost 9, with 12 bases in between. The CDR3 spans 13 residues. In DNA form, the CDR3 reads TGTGCCAGCAGTTTGGCAGGGATGGGGCCCCAGCATTTT. Amino acid sequence: CASSLAGMGPQHF.

The DNA for the CDR3 is TGTGCCAGCAGGGTCGCCTGGGATCCCACAGATACGCAGTATTTT. The encoded protein is CASRVAWDPTDTQYF. The gene calls are TRBV2 and TRBJ2-3; no firm D call. The CDR3 covers 15 residues. The V end was cut by 6 bases, the J end by 2 bases, with 15 bases between. Germline lookup yields CDR1 SNHLY and CDR2 FYNNEI.

CDR3 coding DNA: TGCAGCGGCTCGCACCTCGGAGGTGAGCAGTTCTTC. This translates into CSGSHLGGEQFF. The rearrangement joins TRBV29-1 to TRBJ2-1, with a weak D call TRBD2 (5 bases). Germline assignment: CDR1 SQVTM and CDR2 ANQGSEA. V shed 7 bases and J shed 9 bases, with 16 bases lying between them. The CDR3 spans 12 residues.

The rearrangement joins TRBV7-8 to TRBJ1-3; D possibly corresponds to TRBD1 (6 bases). This CDR3 has 15 residues. V dropped 0 bases and J dropped 0 bases, with 6 bases sitting between them. CDR1 is SGHVS, CDR2 FQNEAQ, per germline. CDR3 sequence: CASSLAGGSGNTIYF. CDR3 in DNA: TGTGCCAGCAGCTTAGCAGGGGGCTCTGGAAACACCATATATTTT.

The chain carries TRBV5-1 and TRBJ2-2; D gene ambiguous. Per the germline V gene, CDR1 is SGHRS and CDR2 is YFSETQ. The CDR3 length is 14 residues. Trimming shortened V by 1 base and J by 5 bases, and 9 bases separated the two germline ends. Here the CDR3 DNA reads TGCGCCAGCAGCTTGATCCCAACAACCGGGGAGCTGTTTTTT. Its protein is CASSLIPTTGELFF.

The chain carries TRBV7-6 and TRBJ2-2; D call uncertain. Trimming removed 1 base from V and 5 bases from J, with 11 bases in between. CDR1 is SGHVS and CDR2 is FNYEAQ in the germline V gene. The length of the CDR3 is 15 residues. CDR3 sequence reads: CASSLEPLQTGELFF. DNA of the CDR3: TGTGCCAGCAGCTTAGAACCGCTCCAAACCGGGGAGCTGTTTTTT.

CDR3: CASSAFAGEIEKLFF. CDR3 nucleotide sequence: TGTGCCAGCAGTGCTTTCGCAGGGGAGATTGAAAAACTGTTTTTT. The rearrangement links TRBV2 to TRBJ1-4, with D possibly matching TRBD1 (6 bases). The germline V and J ends were trimmed by 4 bases and 7 bases, with 16 bases remaining between them. CDR3 length: 15 amino acids. Germline CDR1 SNHLY, CDR2 FYNNEI.